These T cell receptor beta chains were read from a single sample in a study of human T cells and chemical hapten exposure. TCRdb fed the 5' RACE reads into MiXCR, producing one record per CDR3 protein. There are tens of thousands of distinct CDR3 sequences in the sample; 6% to 8.5% occur only once, and around 2.3% lies in the top ten. Receptors were obtained from a male donor in good health. The CDR3 runs from the conserved cysteine through the conserved F or W. D genes are given only for firm matches. Clone size is stated in some rows and not others, as once, few, many or a class when expanded.

j_gene	v_gene	d_gene	abundance	CDR3nt	CDR3aa
TRBJ1-1	TRBV27	TRBD1	few	TGTGCCAGCAGTCCATCGACAGGGACTGAAGCTTTCTTT	CASSPSTGTEAFF
TRBJ2-3	TRBV20-1	TRBD1	NA	TGCAGTGCCGGACAGGTTGAGCAGTATTTT	CSAGQVEQYF
TRBJ1-1	TRBV12-3/TRBV12-4	NA	NA	TGTGCCAGCAGTCCATGGAGGGGGGGAGATGGGAACACTGAAGCTTTCTTT	CASSPWRGGDGNTEAFF
TRBJ2-1	TRBV29-1	NA	many	TGCAGCGTTGGTATTAGCTCCTACAATGAGCAGTTCTTC	CSVGISSYNEQFF
TRBJ2-5	TRBV13	NA	NA	TGTGCCAGCAGCTCAGCAGCGTACCAAGAGACCCAGTACTTC	CASSSAAYQETQYF
TRBJ1-1	TRBV29-1	NA	many	TGCAGCGTTGAAGGAGGGGGGATCCAGGCTGGGGACACTGAAGCTTTCTTT	CSVEGGGIQAGDTEAFF
TRBJ2-6	TRBV4-3	NA	few	TGCGCCAGCAGCCAAGACGACACCTCTGGGGCCAACGTCCTGACTTTC	CASSQDDTSGANVLTF
TRBJ1-1	TRBV10-2	NA	NA	TGCGCCAGCAGCCTAGGAGGGGAGAGGACTGAAGCTTTCTTT	CASSLGGERTEAFF
TRBJ2-7	TRBV13	TRBD2	NA	TGTGCCAGCAGCTTAGGTCGCGGGAGGAATTACGAGCAGTACTTC	CASSLGRGRNYEQYF
TRBJ2-5	TRBV4-2	NA	many	TGTGCCAGCAGCCAAGGAGCCGCTTCGGGCTCAGAGACCCAGTACTTC	CASSQGAASGSETQYF
TRBJ1-2	TRBV10-3	NA	few	TGTGCCATCAGTGACAGGAGTTTTGATGGCTACACCTTC	CAISDRSFDGYTF
TRBJ2-3	TRBV20-1	NA	many	TGCAGTGCTAGCGCGGGTCGGGGCACAGATACGCAGTATTTT	CSASAGRGTDTQYF
TRBJ2-3	TRBV29-1	NA	many	TGCAGCGTTTTGCCGGGACAAATTAGCACAGATACGCAGTATTTT	CSVLPGQISTDTQYF
TRBJ1-3	TRBV11-2	TRBD1	NA	TGTGCCAGCAGCCCGCGAGGACAGGGAACCTACTCTGGAAACACCATATATTTT	CASSPRGQGTYSGNTIYF
TRBJ2-3	TRBV29-1	TRBD2	many	TGCAGCGTTGAAGTAGTGACTAGCGGGAGGAACACAGATACGCAGTATTTT	CSVEVVTSGRNTDTQYF
TRBJ1-1	TRBV7-2	TRBD1	few	TGTGCCAGCAGCTTTGACAGGGCCTACACTGAAGCTTTCTTT	CASSFDRAYTEAFF
TRBJ2-3	TRBV5-1	NA	many	TGCGCCAGCAGCTTGCAGGTTCAGAAGGCAGATACGCAGTATTTT	CASSLQVQKADTQYF
TRBJ1-5	TRBV28	NA	few	TGTGCCAGCACTAACAGGTGGGGTCAGCCCCAGCATTTT	CASTNRWGQPQHF
TRBJ2-7	TRBV7-6	NA	many	TGTGCCAGCAGCTTAAGAGCGGGACAGTACGAGCAGTACTTC	CASSLRAGQYEQYF
TRBJ1-4	TRBV18	NA	NA	TGTGTCAGCTCAGCTGGCCAGGGAAATGAAAAACTGTTTTTT	CVSSAGQGNEKLFF
TRBJ1-1	TRBV20-1	NA	many	TGCAGTGCTACGGGCCTACCGTGGCGGATGAACACTGAAGCTTTCTTT	CSATGLPWRMNTEAFF
TRBJ2-1	TRBV7-2	TRBD1	NA	TGTGCCAGCAGGCATCGGGACAGGGGGACCTACAATGAGCAGTTCTTC	CASRHRDRGTYNEQFF
TRBJ2-1	TRBV3-1	TRBD2	many	TGTGCCAGCAGCCAATACCCGCTGGCGGGGGATGAGCAGTTCTTC	CASSQYPLAGDEQFF
TRBJ2-1	TRBV27	TRBD2	few	TGTGCCAGCAGTTTGTCGCCTAGCGGGGGGCCTCAGTTCTTC	CASSLSPSGGPQFF
TRBJ2-2	TRBV10-3	TRBD2	few	TGTGCCATCAGGAGAGCTAGCGGGAGGTCCACCGGGGAGCTGTTTTTT	CAIRRASGRSTGELFF
TRBJ2-7	TRBV6-5	NA	many	TGTGCCAGCAGTTACTCGACTGGGACCACCGGCGAGCAGTACTTC	CASSYSTGTTGEQYF
TRBJ1-6	TRBV5-4	NA	few	TGTGCCAGCAGCTTGTTTGGGGGGGGACCGCCCCGGCCCCTCCACTTT	CASSLFGGGPPRPLHF
TRBJ1-2	TRBV7-9	TRBD1	few	TGTGCCAGCAGCATACAGGGGGCCGGCTATGGCTACACCTTC	CASSIQGAGYGYTF
TRBJ1-4	TRBV4-3	TRBD1	few	TGCGCCAGCAGCCAGGACAGGGAAAGGGCAACTAATGAAAAACTGTTTTTT	CASSQDRERATNEKLFF
TRBJ1-6	TRBV4-3	NA	NA	TGCGCCAGCAGCCAAGATTTGGCAGGGACTTTTTCACCCCTCCACTTT	CASSQDLAGTFSPLHF
TRBJ1-1	TRBV20-1	NA	many	TGCAGTGCTAGAGAATTGACAGTGAACACTGAAGCTTTCTTT	CSARELTVNTEAFF
TRBJ2-3	TRBV7-6	NA	many	TGTGCCAGCAGCTTAATTGTTAGCACAGATACGCAGTATTTT	CASSLIVSTDTQYF
TRBJ1-5	TRBV2	NA	few	TGTGCCAGCAGTGTGTCGACAGGCGACAATCAGCCCCAGCATTTT	CASSVSTGDNQPQHF
TRBJ2-3	TRBV6-6	TRBD1	NA	TGTGCCAGCAACAAAGACACGACAGGGCTCGGCACAGATACGCAGTATTTT	CASNKDTTGLGTDTQYF
TRBJ1-5	TRBV6-1	NA	NA	TGTGCCAGCAGTGAAGTACGACAGGTAGCCGATCAGCCCCAGCATTTT	CASSEVRQVADQPQHF
TRBJ2-1	TRBV6-2/TRBV6-3	TRBD1	NA	TGTGCCAGCAGTGGCGGCTGGACAGGGGGTGGAGAGCAGTTCTTC	CASSGGWTGGGEQFF
TRBJ2-7	TRBV6-7	TRBD2	many	TGTGCCAGCAGCGGGGGGGAGGAGGGAATCCCCCAGGGCGAGCAGTACTTC	CASSGGEEGIPQGEQYF
TRBJ2-1	TRBV12-3/TRBV12-4	NA	many	TGTGCCAGCACCCCTACTTCCGCTATATACAATGAGCAGTTCTTC	CASTPTSAIYNEQFF
TRBJ1-3	TRBV14	TRBD1	NA	TGTGCCAGCAGAGGGACAGGGTTTGGAAACACCATATATTTT	CASRGTGFGNTIYF
TRBJ2-1	TRBV29-1	NA	once	TGCAGCGTTAACGGACCGACCTACAATGAGCAGTTCTTC	CSVNGPTYNEQFF
TRBJ2-1	TRBV7-9	TRBD2	few	TGTGCCAGCAGCTTTCCCTCTAGCGGGAATGAGCAGTTCTTC	CASSFPSSGNEQFF
TRBJ2-7	TRBV7-9	NA	NA	TGTGCCAGCAGCTTAGGCAGGGGCCCTGACGAGCAGTACTTC	CASSLGRGPDEQYF
TRBJ2-4	TRBV12-3/TRBV12-4	NA	few	TGTGCCAGCAGTTTGGCGCGGGGGCGGAGCATTCAGTACTTC	CASSLARGRSIQYF
TRBJ1-5	TRBV27	NA	many	TGTGCCAGCAGTTTAAGCTCAGGGCTGGGCAATCAGCCCCAGCATTTT	CASSLSSGLGNQPQHF
TRBJ2-3	TRBV7-9	TRBD2	many	TGTGCCAGTAGCGGGGGAACAGATACGCAGTATTTT	CASSGGTDTQYF
TRBJ1-1	TRBV5-1	NA	NA	TGCGCCAGCAGCCTTGCGGCAGGGTACACTGAAGCTTTCTTT	CASSLAAGYTEAFF
TRBJ1-1	TRBV5-1	TRBD1	many	TGCGCCAGCAGGGGGGACAGGCTGCACACTGAAGCTTTCTTT	CASRGDRLHTEAFF
TRBJ1-4	TRBV13	NA	NA	TGTGCCAGCAGCGCCGCTCGATTGCCGGGGAATGAAAAACTGTTTTTT	CASSAARLPGNEKLFF
TRBJ2-1	TRBV5-1	TRBD1	many	TGCGCCAGCAGCCAACGACAGGGGGCAGGCGAGCAGTTCTTC	CASSQRQGAGEQFF
TRBJ2-7	TRBV28	NA	many	TGTGCCAGCAGTTTTTCTCTGGGGGCCGGCGACGAGCAGTACTTC	CASSFSLGAGDEQYF
TRBJ1-3	TRBV20-1	TRBD1	many	TGCAGTGCTCTTCAAGCTTGGACAGGGCTCGGAAACACCATATATTTT	CSALQAWTGLGNTIYF
TRBJ1-3	TRBV29-1	NA	once	TGCAGCGTTGTCGGCAGCACCTCTGGAAACACCATATATTTT	CSVVGSTSGNTIYF
TRBJ2-7	TRBV7-9	NA	many	TGTGCCAGCGGTGGTCAGGAAAGCCGGCCCAAAGATCGGCAGTACTTC	CASGGQESRPKDRQYF
TRBJ1-2	TRBV6-2/TRBV6-3	NA	NA	TGTGCCAGCAGTCCGCGAAGGGAAGAAAGACACTATGGCTACACCTTC	CASSPRREERHYGYTF
TRBJ2-7	TRBV5-6	NA	few	TGTGCCAGCAGCCCGGGTTTGGGTGGATACGAGCAGTACTTC	CASSPGLGGYEQYF
TRBJ2-1	TRBV10-3	NA	many	TGTGCCATCAGTGAGTCGTCGGGGGTCTACTACAATGAGCAGTTCTTC	CAISESSGVYYNEQFF
TRBJ2-5	TRBV12-3/TRBV12-4	NA	few	TGTGCCAGCAGTTCCCATGGGGACCAAGAGACCCAGTACTTC	CASSSHGDQETQYF
TRBJ2-5	TRBV10-3	NA	many	TGTGCCATCAGCATGGCGGGTCCAGTCGCCCAGTACTTC	CAISMAGPVAQYF
TRBJ1-2	TRBV25-1	NA	NA	TGTGCCAGCAGTGAGCAAGGAGCCTATAACTATGGCTACACCTTC	CASSEQGAYNYGYTF